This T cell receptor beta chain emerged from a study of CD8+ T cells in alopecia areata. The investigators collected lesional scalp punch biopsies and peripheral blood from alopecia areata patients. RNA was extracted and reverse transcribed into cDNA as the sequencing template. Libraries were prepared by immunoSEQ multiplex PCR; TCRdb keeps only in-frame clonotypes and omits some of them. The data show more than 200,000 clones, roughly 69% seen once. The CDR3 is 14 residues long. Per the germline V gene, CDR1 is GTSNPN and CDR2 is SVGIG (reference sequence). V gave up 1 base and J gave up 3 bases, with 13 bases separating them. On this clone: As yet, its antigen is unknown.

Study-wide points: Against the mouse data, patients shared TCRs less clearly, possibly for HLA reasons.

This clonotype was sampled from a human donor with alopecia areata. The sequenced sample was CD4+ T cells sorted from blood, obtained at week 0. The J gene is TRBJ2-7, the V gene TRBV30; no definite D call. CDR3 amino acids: CAWSGSISGYEQYF. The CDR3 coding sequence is TGTGCCTGGAGTGGCTCAATATCAGGCTACGAGCAGTACTTC.